This paragraph covers one TCR beta chain sequence. Its antigen remains unidentified. Germline lookup yields CDR1 LGHNA and CDR2 YNFKEQ. The CDR3 consists of 16 residues. The ends lost 1 base at V and 8 bases at J; junction bases unmatched: 9. The study drew the donors from its approximately 110-subject validation cohort, separate from the approximately 700-subject first cohort. The assay was immunoSEQ multiplex PCR, and TCRdb's table has in-frame clones only and misses some. In the table there are approximately 160,000 clones, 85% of which are singletons. This entry comes from a study of cytomegalovirus exposure and HLA in healthy donors. In the study overall: It was reported in a later analysis that the same platform had been used for the 90 to 150 validation repertoires as for the 666 first-cohort repertoires.

Study results and caveats: Overall, approximately 150 TCR beta chains were annotated as cytomegalovirus-associated.

This rearrangement joins TRBV4-2 to TRBJ2-1; 9 bases are a match to TRBD2. What was sequenced was PBMCs. This clonotype originated in a man aged 25-40 years in good health and CMV-seropositive. CDR3 bases: TGTGCCAGCAGCCAAGGGCCAGCGGGGGGCGTGGATGAGCAGTTCTTC. This sequence encodes CASSQGPAGGVDEQFF.